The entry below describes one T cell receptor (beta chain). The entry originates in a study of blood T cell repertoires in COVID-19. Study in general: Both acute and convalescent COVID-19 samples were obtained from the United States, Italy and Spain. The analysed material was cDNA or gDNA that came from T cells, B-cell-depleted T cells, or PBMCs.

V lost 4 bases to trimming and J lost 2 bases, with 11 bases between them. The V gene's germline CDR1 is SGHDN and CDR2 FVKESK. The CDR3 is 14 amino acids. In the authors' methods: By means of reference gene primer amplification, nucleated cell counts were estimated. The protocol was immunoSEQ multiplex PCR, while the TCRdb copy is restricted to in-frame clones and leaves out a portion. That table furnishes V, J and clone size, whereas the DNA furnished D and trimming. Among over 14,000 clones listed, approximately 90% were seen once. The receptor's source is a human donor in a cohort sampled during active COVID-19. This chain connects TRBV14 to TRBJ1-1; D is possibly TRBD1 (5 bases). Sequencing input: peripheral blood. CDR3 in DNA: TGTGCCAGCAGCCTCGCCCAGGGTAACACTGAAGCTTTCTTT. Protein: CASSLAQGNTEAFF.